This TCR beta chain was captured by sequencing in a study of blood T cells in healthy people across ages. Study findings and constraints: It was found that TCR beta diversity correlated strongly with the percentage of naive T cells.

Germline values: CDR1 LNHNV, CDR2 YYDKDF (reference sequence). This CDR3 is 16 amino acids long. Primed by a sample-barcoded 5' primer and a J-beta primer mix, a second PCR proceeded for about 7 to 11 cycles. TCRdb passed the 5' RACE reads through MiXCR, listing each CDR3 protein once. Of 800,000 to 1,300,000 distinct CDR3 sequences in the sample, about 23% were seen once. With respect to this clonotype: Its cognate antigen is unknown.

This same sample was also taken into another study, of T cells of mothers and their children. From that report: Sequencing got over 8.5 million TCR beta CDR3 reads from each mother and several million from each child.

This sequence originates from a girl aged 2-10 years in good health. The chain employs TRBV15 and TRBJ2-5; D possibly uses TRBD1 or TRBD2 (7 bases each). Gene TRBJ2-1 matches the end of the DNA better, so the J call may be wrong. Sequencing used blood. The CDR3 loop reads CATSRWGGTAGNEQFF. The CDR3 coding sequence is TGTGCCACCAGCAGATGGGGGGGGACAGCTGGCAATGAGCAGTTCTTC.